This passage covers 27 T cell receptor beta chains from one sample sequenced in a study of T-cell reconstitution after alpha-beta-depleted transplantation in children. Molecular barcoding with unique molecular identifiers was used for the TCRbeta library. Each CDR3 protein gets one entry after TCRdb re-called the PCR reads with MiXCR. The table shows about 230,000 distinct CDR3 sequences, with approximately 10% occurring only once. The source material was PBMCs, sampled before TCRalphabeta/CD19-depleted stem cell transplant. The receptors stem from a child in the first two years of life with acute myeloid leukemia, due to receive a stem cell transplant.

This clonotype has a count of ten or more. This chain connects TRBV2 to TRBJ2-7; TRBD2 matches at 11 bases. Germline CDR1 and CDR2: SNHLY and FYNNEI. V gave up 1 base and J gave up 2 bases; unmatched junction bases: 1. This CDR3 contains 15 residues. The CDR3 DNA follows: TGTGCCAGCAGTGAAGGGGGACTAGCGGCCTACGAGCAGTACTTC. Translating it yields CASSEGGLAAYEQYF.

This clonotype was observed at least ten times. This chain uses TRBV12-3 or TRBV12-4 with TRBJ1-5, with D unclear. This CDR3 spans 14 amino acids. The V and J ends lost 2 bases and 5 bases respectively, with 10 bases between them. The DNA for the CDR3 is TGTGCCAGCAGTTTATTTGAGATAGATCAGCCCCAGCATTTT. Amino acid sequence: CASSLFEIDQPQHF.

This clonotype was seen repeatedly, ten times or more. The rearrangement uses TRBV12-3 or TRBV12-4 and TRBJ1-1; 7 nucleotides line up with TRBD1. The CDR3 covers 15 residues. V lost 3 bases, J lost 0 bases, and 4 bases stayed unmatched. CDR3 DNA: TGTGCCAGCAGTTTGACAGGGCGGATGAACACTGAAGCTTTCTTT. Residues: CASSLTGRMNTEAFF.

This clonotype was observed many times. The DNA of the CDR3 is TGTGCCAGCAGCCAAACAGGGGATACGCAGTATTTT. It yields the protein CASSQTGDTQYF. V gene TRBV3-1 combines with J gene TRBJ2-3; tentative D call: TRBD1 (6 bases). Trimming took 2 bases from V and 6 from J, leaving 6 bases between them. This CDR3 has 12 amino acids. Germline values: CDR1 LGHDT, CDR2 YNNKEL (reference sequence).

The table lists this clonotype with many counts. The chain recombines TRBV20-1 with TRBJ2-1; the match to TRBD2 covers 11 bases. The CDR3 consists of 17 residues. J gave up 0 bases and V 0 bases, and 4 bases lay outside the gene matches. Germline V gene lookup returns CDR1 DFQATT and CDR2 SNEGSKA (reference sequence). This chain's CDR3 is CSARDASGRSSYNEQFF. The DNA for the CDR3 is TGCAGTGCTAGAGACGCTAGCGGGAGGAGCTCCTACAATGAGCAGTTCTTC.

This clonotype was seen ten or more times. The rearrangement links TRBV12-3 or TRBV12-4 to TRBJ1-1, with 9 bases identical to TRBD1. This CDR3 has 15 residues. Unmatched junction bases numbered 4, after V lost 5 bases and J lost 0 bases. The CDR3 sequence is CASSGQGRMNTEAFF. The CDR3 nucleotides read TGTGCCAGCAGTGGACAGGGGCGCATGAACACTGAAGCTTTCTTT.

The chain employs TRBV5-5 and TRBJ2-6; the D gene is possibly TRBD1 (5 bases). The CDR3 spans 16 residues. CDR1 is SGHKS and CDR2 is YYEKEE in the germline V gene (reference sequence). The V gene lost 3 bases and the J gene lost 0 bases, with 10 bases spanning the gap. This chain's CDR3 is CASSSQESSGANVLTF. CDR3 DNA: TGTGCCAGCAGCTCACAGGAATCCTCTGGGGCCAACGTCCTGACTTTC.

This clonotype was detected ten times or more. The chain recombines TRBV20-1 with TRBJ2-7; 10 bases are shared with TRBD2. J gave up 6 bases and V 6 bases, and 8 bases lay outside the gene matches. Per the germline V gene, CDR1 is DFQATT and CDR2 is SNEGSKA (reference sequence). This CDR3 is 13 amino acids long. For the CDR3, the DNA is TGCAGTGCCCCCCATAGCGGGAGGTTCGAGCAGTACTTC. Its protein product is CSAPHSGRFEQYF.

Comment on this clonotype: This may be a read error: a much more frequent sequence differs by one nucleotide. The V gene is TRBV12-3 or TRBV12-4, the J gene TRBJ1-2, with 12 bases aligning to TRBD1. After removal of 6 bases from V and 8 bases from J, the junction contained 13 bases not matched to a gene. CDR3 size: 16 residues. The CDR3 loop reads CASSRDLGQGAWGYTF. The CDR3 DNA follows: TGTGCCAGCAGCAGAGACCTGGGACAGGGGGCATGGGGCTACACCTTC.

This clonotype was detected many times. The V gene is TRBV15, the J gene TRBJ2-3; D not certain. The V end lost 1 base, the J end lost 2 bases, and 7 bases lay between the germline ends. There are 14 residues in the CDR3. Germline assignment: CDR1 LNHNV and CDR2 YYDKDF (reference sequence). CDR3 region: CATSRGAFTDTQYF. CDR3 DNA sequence: TGTGCCACCAGCAGAGGGGCTTTCACAGATACGCAGTATTTT. The full variable domain, completed using reference TRBV15 and TRBJ2-3, is DAMVIQNPRYQVTQFGKPVTLSCSQTLNHNVMYWYQQKSSQAPKLLFHYYDKDFNNEADTPDNFQSRRPNTSFCFLDIRSPGLGDTAMYLCATSRGAFTDTQYFGPGTRLTVL.

This clonotype was recorded many times. The chain combines TRBV20-1 with TRBJ2-1; possibly TRBD2 for D (5 bases). Germline values: CDR1 DFQATT, CDR2 SNEGSKA (reference sequence). This CDR3 has 14 amino acids. Trimming shortened V by 8 bases and J by 2 bases, and 16 bases separated the two germline ends. CDR3 in DNA: TGCAGTTCAGATCCTAGCCTTACCTACAATGAGCAGTTCTTC. Translated: CSSDPSLTYNEQFF.

This clonotype was detected ten times or more. The V call is TRBV27, the J call TRBJ2-7; 9 bases are shared with TRBD2. Germline V lookup: CDR1 MNHEY, CDR2 SMNVEV (reference sequence). The CDR3 loop spans 15 amino acids. J lost 3 bases, V lost 2 bases, and 5 bases had no gene match. CDR3 amino acids: CASSLGASGIYEQYF. The CDR3 bases are TGTGCCAGCAGTTTAGGGGCTAGCGGGATCTACGAGCAGTACTTC.

This clonotype has ten or more counts. The chain has TRBV29-1 and TRBJ2-5; D gene ambiguous. CDR1 and CDR2 from the germline V gene are SQVTM and ANQGSEA. The CDR3 spans 13 residues. V lost 3 bases and J 5 bases, leaving 13 bases between the germline ends. CDR3 sequence: CSVDLPGRETQYF. The CDR3 DNA reads TGCAGCGTTGACCTGCCAGGCCGGGAGACCCAGTACTTC.

In this sample, this clonotype turned up many times. This rearrangement joins TRBV7-9 to TRBJ2-1, with D maybe TRBD1 (6 bases). This CDR3 is built from 13 residues. Trimming took off 2 bases at V and 12 bases at J, with 14 bases between the two ends. Germline V CDR1 and CDR2: SEHNR, FQNEAQ (reference sequence). The CDR3: CASSLSGGARQFF. The CDR3 nucleotides are TGTGCCAGCAGCTTATCTGGGGGCGCACGGCAGTTCTTC.

To note about this clonotype: The junction differs from germline at one of its ends, possibly a read error. V and J are TRBV13 and TRBJ2-1; D not resolved. The CDR3 sequence is 13 residues long. Germline CDR1 PRHDT, CDR2 FYEKMQ (reference sequence). DNA for the CDR3: TGTGCCAGCAGCCTCCGGGCGTACAATGTGCAGTTCTTC. Its translation is CASSLRAYNVQFF.

The chain combines TRBV28 with TRBJ2-4, with 13 bases lining up with TRBD2. Losses at the gene ends were 4 bases for V and 3 bases for J; bases not matched to a gene: 9. The length of the CDR3 is 18 residues. The V gene's germline CDR1 is MDHEN and CDR2 SYDVKM. The CDR3 DNA sequence: TGTGCCAGCAGTTCCGGACTAGCGGGGGCCACGGGCAAAAACATTCAGTACTTC. Its protein product is CASSSGLAGATGKNIQYF.

This clonotype was counted many times. The chain carries TRBV6-5 and TRBJ2-3; TRBD2 is a possible D gene (6 bases). V lost 4 bases and J 1 base, leaving 12 bases between the germline ends. This CDR3 comprises 15 residues. CDR1 and CDR2 from the germline V gene are MNHEY and SVGAGI. The CDR3 coding sequence is TGTGCCAGCAGTTCCGACGGGAGTGGCACAGATACGCAGTATTTT. Residues: CASSSDGSGTDTQYF.

This clonotype has a count of ten or more. The chain uses TRBV24-1 and TRBJ2-5; perhaps TRBD1 as D (7 bases). Looked up from germline, CDR1 is KGHDR and CDR2 is SFDVKD. The V and J ends lost 3 bases and 4 bases respectively, with 14 bases between them. The CDR3 length is 15 residues. The CDR3 loop is CATSDRRGQGETQYF. The DNA for the CDR3 is TGTGCCACCAGTGATCGGAGGGGGCAGGGAGAGACCCAGTACTTC.

A note on this clonotype: Possible read error: a much larger clone is one base away. The chain uses TRBV27 and TRBJ1-3; 10 nucleotides match TRBD1. Germline lookup yields CDR1 MNHEY and CDR2 SMNVEV (reference sequence). The trim removed 5 bases at V and 0 bases at J, leaving 7 bases unmatched. The CDR3 contains 17 residues. The CDR3 is CASSPETGGRSGNTIYF. The CDR3 DNA reads TGTGCCAGCAGTCCCGAGACAGGGGGCCGCTCTGGAAACACCATATATTTT.

This clonotype was recorded at least ten times. The rearrangement uses TRBV5-1 and TRBJ1-1, with D unclear. The V and J ends lost 2 bases and 4 bases respectively, with 6 bases between them. This CDR3 contains 12 residues. Germline CDR1 is SGHRS and CDR2 is YFSETQ. CDR3 bases: TGCGCCAGCAGCTTCGGGCGCACTGAAGCTTTCTTT. Protein product: CASSFGRTEAFF.

The V and J genes are TRBV20-1 and TRBJ1-1; the D gene is possibly TRBD1 (5 bases). There are 13 residues in the CDR3. Germline V gene lookup returns CDR1 DFQATT and CDR2 SNEGSKA (reference sequence). The V end lost 0 bases, the J end lost 10 bases, and 15 bases lay between the germline ends. The CDR3 protein is CSAREPRGGSAFF. The CDR3 DNA reads as TGCAGTGCTAGAGAACCCCGGGGGGGTTCAGCTTTCTTT.

In its sample, this clonotype was seen many times. The chain has TRBV20-1 and TRBJ1-2; no clear D gene. V lost 0 bases to trimming and J lost 4 bases, with 18 bases between them. The germline V gene encodes CDR1 DFQATT and CDR2 SNEGSKA (reference sequence). The CDR3 extends over 16 amino acids. The DNA of the CDR3 is TGCAGTGCTAGAGATAAAGGACTGGGGTCGGGCTATGGCTACACCTTC. Its translation is CSARDKGLGSGYGYTF.

This clonotype was detected a few times. The chain is built from TRBV7-8 and TRBJ2-5, with 12 bases that match TRBD1. This CDR3 is 16 amino acids long. Unmatched junction bases numbered 2, after V lost 1 base and J lost 2 bases. Looked up from germline, CDR1 is SGHVS and CDR2 is FQNEAQ. As DNA, the CDR3 is TGTGCCAGCAGCTTAGGGGACAGGGGGCTACAAGAGACCCAGTACTTC. Protein sequence: CASSLGDRGLQETQYF.

The sample holds many counts of this clonotype. CDR3 loop: CSVEYGRAGETQYF. As DNA, the CDR3 is TGCAGCGTTGAGTACGGGAGGGCCGGAGAGACCCAGTACTTC. The chain uses TRBV29-1 and TRBJ2-5; 8 nucleotides align to TRBD2. The CDR3 covers 14 residues. The trim removed 3 bases at V and 4 bases at J, leaving 7 bases unmatched. CDR1 SQVTM and CDR2 ANQGSEA come from the germline V gene.

This clonotype was detected many times. The chain joins TRBV3-1 to TRBJ1-4; a weak D match, TRBD1 (5 bases). With 0 bases removed from V and 2 bases from J, the gap between germline ends came to 16 bases. There are 18 residues in the CDR3. Germline V gives CDR1 LGHDT, CDR2 YNNKEL (reference sequence). CDR3 protein: CASSQEGGGIATNEKLFF. DNA of the CDR3: TGTGCCAGCAGCCAAGAAGGCGGGGGGATAGCGACTAATGAAAAACTGTTTTTT. Looking up the rest from reference TRBV3-1 and TRBJ1-4 gives the full variable domain: DTAVSQTPKYLVTQMGNDKSIKCEQNLGHDTMYWYKQDSKKFLKIMFSYNNKELIINETVPNRFSPKSPDKAHLNLHINSLELGDSAVYFCASSQEGGGIATNEKLFFGSGTQLSVL.

Turning to this clonotype: Germline and junction disagree at one end, which may indicate a read error. The chain carries TRBV20-1 and TRBJ2-2; a possible D gene is TRBD2 (5 bases). The CDR3 contains 11 residues. CDR1 DFQATT and CDR2 SNEGSKA come from the germline V gene (reference sequence). CDR3 region: CSAQYAGELFF. The CDR3 nucleotides are TGCAGTGCTCAATACGCCGGGGAGTTGTTTTTT.

In this sample, this clonotype turned up many times. This may arise from a read error, as a much more abundant clone is one base away. The chain carries TRBV11-2 and TRBJ2-7; D remains ambiguous. CDR3 size: 11 residues. Germline loops: CDR1 SGHAT, CDR2 FQNNGV. The V and J ends lost 3 bases and 2 bases respectively, with 2 bases between them. This chain's CDR3 is CASSFAYEQYF. The CDR3 DNA sequence: TGTGCCAGCAGCTTCGCCTACGAGCAGTACTTC.